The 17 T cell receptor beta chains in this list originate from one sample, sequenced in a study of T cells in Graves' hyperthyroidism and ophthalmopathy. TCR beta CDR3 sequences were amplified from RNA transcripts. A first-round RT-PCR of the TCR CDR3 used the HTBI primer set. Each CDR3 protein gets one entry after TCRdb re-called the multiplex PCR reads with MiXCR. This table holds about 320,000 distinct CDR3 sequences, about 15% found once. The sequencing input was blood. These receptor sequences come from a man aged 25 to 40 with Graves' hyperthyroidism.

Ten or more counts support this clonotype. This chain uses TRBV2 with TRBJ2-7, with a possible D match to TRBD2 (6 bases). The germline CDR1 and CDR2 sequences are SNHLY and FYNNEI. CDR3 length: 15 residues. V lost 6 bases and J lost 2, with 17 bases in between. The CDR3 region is CASRGIAAPPYEQYF. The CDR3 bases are TGTGCCAGCAGAGGGATAGCGGCCCCTCCCTACGAGCAGTACTTC.

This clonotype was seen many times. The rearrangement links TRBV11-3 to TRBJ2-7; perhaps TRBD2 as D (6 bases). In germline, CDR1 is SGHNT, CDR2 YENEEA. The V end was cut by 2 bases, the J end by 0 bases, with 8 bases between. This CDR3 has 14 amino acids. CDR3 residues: CASSLMRDSYEQYF. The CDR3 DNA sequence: TGTGCCAGCAGCTTAATGCGGGACTCCTACGAGCAGTACTTC.

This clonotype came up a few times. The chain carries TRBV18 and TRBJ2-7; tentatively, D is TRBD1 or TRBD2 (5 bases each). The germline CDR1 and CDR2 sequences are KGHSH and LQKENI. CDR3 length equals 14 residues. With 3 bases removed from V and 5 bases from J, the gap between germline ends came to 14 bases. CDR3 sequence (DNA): TGTGCCAGCTCACCGGGACCACCAGGGAACGAGCAGTACTTC. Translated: CASSPGPPGNEQYF.

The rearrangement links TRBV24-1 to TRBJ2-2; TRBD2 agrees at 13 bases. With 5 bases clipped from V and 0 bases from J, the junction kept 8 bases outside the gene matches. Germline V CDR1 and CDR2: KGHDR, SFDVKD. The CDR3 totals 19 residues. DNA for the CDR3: TGTGCCACCAGTGGCAAATTAGGGACTAGCGGGACGAACACCGGGGAGCTGTTTTTT. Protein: CATSGKLGTSGTNTGELFF.

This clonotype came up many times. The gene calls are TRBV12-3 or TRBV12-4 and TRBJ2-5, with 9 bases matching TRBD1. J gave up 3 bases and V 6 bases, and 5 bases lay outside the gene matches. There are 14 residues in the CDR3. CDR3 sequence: CASRNDRGEETQYF. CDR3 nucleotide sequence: TGTGCCAGCAGGAACGACAGGGGGGAAGAGACCCAGTACTTC.

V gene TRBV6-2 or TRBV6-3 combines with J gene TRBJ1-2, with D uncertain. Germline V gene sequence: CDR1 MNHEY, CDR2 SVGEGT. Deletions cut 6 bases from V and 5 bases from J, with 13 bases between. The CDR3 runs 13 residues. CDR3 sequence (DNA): TGTGCCAGCAGACCCGGACGGAGTTATGGCTACACCTTC. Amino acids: CASRPGRSYGYTF.

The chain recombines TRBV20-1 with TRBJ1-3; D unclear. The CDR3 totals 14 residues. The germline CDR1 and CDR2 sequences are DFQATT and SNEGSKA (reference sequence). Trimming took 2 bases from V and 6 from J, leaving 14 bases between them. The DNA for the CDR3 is TGCAGTGCTAGACCGAGCCATGGGGAAAACACCATATATTTT. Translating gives CSARPSHGENTIYF.

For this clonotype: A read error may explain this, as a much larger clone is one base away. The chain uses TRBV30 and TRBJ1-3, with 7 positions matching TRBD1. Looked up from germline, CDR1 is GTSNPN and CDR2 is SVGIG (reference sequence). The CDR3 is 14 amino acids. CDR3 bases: TGTGCCTGGAGTGAAGGGGGCTCTGGAAACGCCATATATTTT. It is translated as CAWSEGGSGNAIYF.

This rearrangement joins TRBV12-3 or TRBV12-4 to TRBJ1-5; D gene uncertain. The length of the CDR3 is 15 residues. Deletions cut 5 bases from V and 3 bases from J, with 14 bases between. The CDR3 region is CASSPGEADNQPQHF. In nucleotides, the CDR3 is TGTGCCAGCAGTCCCGGGGAGGCGGACAATCAGCCCCAGCATTTT.

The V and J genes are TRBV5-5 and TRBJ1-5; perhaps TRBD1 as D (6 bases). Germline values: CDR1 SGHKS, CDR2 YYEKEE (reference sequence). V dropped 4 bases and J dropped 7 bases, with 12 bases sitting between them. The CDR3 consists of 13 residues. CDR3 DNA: TGTGCCAGCAGCCAAGAAGGGGGACAGCCCCAGCATTTT. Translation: CASSQEGGQPQHF. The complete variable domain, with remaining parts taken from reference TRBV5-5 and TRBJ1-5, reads DAGVTQSPTHLIKTRGQQVTLRCSPISGHKSVSWYQQVLGQGPQFIFQYYEKEERGRGNFPDRFSARQFPNYSSELNVNALLLGDSALYLCASSQEGGQPQHFGDGTRLSIL.

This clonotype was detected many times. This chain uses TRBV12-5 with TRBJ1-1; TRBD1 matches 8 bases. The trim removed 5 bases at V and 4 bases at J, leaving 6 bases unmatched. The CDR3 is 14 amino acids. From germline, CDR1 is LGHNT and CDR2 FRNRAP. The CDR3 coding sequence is TGTGCTAGTGGTCGCAATCAGGGGGCCACTGAAGCTTTCTTT. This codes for CASGRNQGATEAFF.

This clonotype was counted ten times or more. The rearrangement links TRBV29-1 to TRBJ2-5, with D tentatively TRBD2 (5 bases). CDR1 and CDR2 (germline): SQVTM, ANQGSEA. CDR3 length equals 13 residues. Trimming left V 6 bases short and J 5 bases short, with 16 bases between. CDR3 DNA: TGCAGCGTCTGGGCGGGCTCCCGGGAGACCCAGTACTTC. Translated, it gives CSVWAGSRETQYF.

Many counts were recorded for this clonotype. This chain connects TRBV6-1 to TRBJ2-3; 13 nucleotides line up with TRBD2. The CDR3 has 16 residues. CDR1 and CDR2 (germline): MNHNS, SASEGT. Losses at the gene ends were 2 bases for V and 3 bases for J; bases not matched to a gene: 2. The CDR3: CASSELLAGGTDTQYF. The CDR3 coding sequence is TGTGCCAGCAGTGAATTACTAGCGGGAGGGACAGATACGCAGTATTTT.

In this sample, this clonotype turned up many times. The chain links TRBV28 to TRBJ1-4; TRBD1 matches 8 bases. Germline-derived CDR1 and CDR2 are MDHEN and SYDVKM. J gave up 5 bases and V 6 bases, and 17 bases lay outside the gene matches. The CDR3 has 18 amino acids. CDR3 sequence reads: CASSLPKTGTGVNEKLFF. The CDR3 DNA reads TGTGCCAGCAGCCTCCCCAAAACCGGGACAGGAGTAAATGAAAAACTGTTTTTT. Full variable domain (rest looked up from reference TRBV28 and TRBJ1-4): DVKVTQSSRYLVKRTGEKVFLECVQDMDHENMFWYRQDPGLGLRLIYFSYDVKMKEKGDIPEGYSVSREKKERFSLILESASTNQTSMYLCASSLPKTGTGVNEKLFFGSGTQLSVL.

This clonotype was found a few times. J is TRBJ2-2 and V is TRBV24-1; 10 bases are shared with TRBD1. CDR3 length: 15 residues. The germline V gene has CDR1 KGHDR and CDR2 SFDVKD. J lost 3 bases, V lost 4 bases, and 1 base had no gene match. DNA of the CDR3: TGTGCCACCAGTGAGGGGACAGGGGACACCGGGGAGCTGTTTTTT. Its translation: CATSEGTGDTGELFF.

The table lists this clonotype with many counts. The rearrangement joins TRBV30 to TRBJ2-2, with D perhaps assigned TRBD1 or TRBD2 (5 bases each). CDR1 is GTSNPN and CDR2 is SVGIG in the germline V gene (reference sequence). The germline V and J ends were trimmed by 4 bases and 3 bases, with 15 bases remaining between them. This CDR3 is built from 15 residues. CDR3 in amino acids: CAWKREGTYTGELFF. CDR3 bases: TGTGCCTGGAAAAGGGAAGGGACCTACACCGGGGAGCTGTTTTTT. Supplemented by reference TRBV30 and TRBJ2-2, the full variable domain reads SQTIHQWPATLVQPVGSPLSLECTVEGTSNPNLYWYRQAAGRGLQLLFYSVGIGQISSEVPQNLSASRPQDRQFILSSKKLLLSDSGFYLCAWKREGTYTGELFFGEGSRLTVL.

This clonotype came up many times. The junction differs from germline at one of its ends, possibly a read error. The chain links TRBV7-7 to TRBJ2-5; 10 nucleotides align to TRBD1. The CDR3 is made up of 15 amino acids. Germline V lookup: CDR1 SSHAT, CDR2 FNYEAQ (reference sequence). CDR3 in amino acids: CASSLGTGEAETQYF. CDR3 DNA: TGTGCTAGCAGCCTAGGGACAGGGGAGGCAGAGACCCAGTACTTC.